This T cell receptor (beta chain) is from a study of vaccination effects on CD4 cells after COVID-19. Study-wide background: Of the BNT162b2 and mRNA-1273 vaccines, participants received two doses of one or the other.

Trimming stripped 2 bases from V and 1 base from J, with 5 bases between. The CDR3 is 13 amino acids. Germline-derived CDR1 and CDR2 are SGHNT and YENEEA. Pools of viral peptides were used by the ViraFEST assay to expand antigen-specific CD4+ T cells ahead of sequencing. The culture ran for approximately 10 days, and then CD4+ T cells were isolated. Vaccine recipients, nucleocapsid antibody negative, had no prior SARS-CoV-2 infection. Concerning this clone: Its cognate antigen is unknown.

Repertoires were generated with immunoSEQ multiplex PCR, while TCRdb's copy carries only in-frame clones and drops some. The table shows 52,000 or so clones, with approximately 70% occurring only once. This TCR was recovered from a human donor who received a COVID-19 vaccine. The sequences come from CD4+ T cells from PBMCs cultured with SARS-CoV-2 spike peptides, collected before COVID-19 vaccination. The rearrangement uses TRBV11-3 and TRBJ1-1; D is undetermined. CDR3 region: CASSLQENTEAFF. The CDR3, as DNA: TGTGCCAGCAGCTTACAGGAGAACACTGAAGCTTTCTTT.